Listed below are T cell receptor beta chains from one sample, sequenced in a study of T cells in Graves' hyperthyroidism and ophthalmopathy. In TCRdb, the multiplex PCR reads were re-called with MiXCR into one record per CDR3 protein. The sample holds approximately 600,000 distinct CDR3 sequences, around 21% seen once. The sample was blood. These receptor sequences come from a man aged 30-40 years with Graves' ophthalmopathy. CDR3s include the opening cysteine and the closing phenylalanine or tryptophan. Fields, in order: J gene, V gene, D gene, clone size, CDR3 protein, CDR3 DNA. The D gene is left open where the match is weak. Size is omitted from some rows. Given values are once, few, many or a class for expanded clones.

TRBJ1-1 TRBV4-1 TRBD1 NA CASSQDPPQGSNTEAFF TGCGCCAGCAGCCAAGATCCCCCACAGGGGTCGAACACTGAAGCTTTCTTT
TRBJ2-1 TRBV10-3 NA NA CAISEGQGRNEQFF TGTGCCATCAGTGAAGGGCAGGGGCGAAATGAGCAGTTCTTC
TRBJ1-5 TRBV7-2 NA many CASSSVTHNQPQHF TGTGCCAGCAGCTCTGTCACGCACAATCAGCCCCAGCATTTT
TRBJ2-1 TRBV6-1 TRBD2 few CASSVLAGGPRNEQFF TGTGCCAGCAGTGTCCTAGCGGGAGGGCCGCGGAATGAGCAGTTCTTC
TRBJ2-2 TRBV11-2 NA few CASSFQPGVSGFGGTGELFF TGTGCCAGCAGCTTCCAGCCAGGGGTCAGCGGATTCGGCGGGACCGGGGAGCTGTTTTTT
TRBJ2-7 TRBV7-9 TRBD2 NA CASSLRREGPYEQYF TGTGCCAGCAGCTTACGGCGGGAGGGCCCCTACGAGCAGTACTTC
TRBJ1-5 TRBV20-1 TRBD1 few CSARKQGNQPQHF TGCAGTGCTAGAAAACAGGGGAATCAGCCCCAGCATTTT
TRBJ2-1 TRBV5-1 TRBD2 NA CASSQEGLAGGNEQFF TGCGCCAGCAGCCAAGAAGGGCTAGCGGGAGGGAATGAGCAGTTCTTC
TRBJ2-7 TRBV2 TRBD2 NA CASRLAGVLYEQYF TGTGCCAGCCGACTAGCGGGAGTCCTATACGAGCAGTACTTC
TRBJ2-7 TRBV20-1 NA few CSAPSSAAYEQYF TGCAGTGCTCCTTCAAGCGCAGCCTACGAGCAGTACTTC
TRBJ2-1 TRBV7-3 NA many CASSMPDSNEQFF TGTGCCAGCAGCATGCCGGACAGCAATGAGCAGTTCTTC
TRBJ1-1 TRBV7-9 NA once CASSKGRDTEAFF TGTGCCAGCAGCAAAGGCAGGGACACTGAAGCTTTCTTT
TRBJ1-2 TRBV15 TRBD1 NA CATSRAIDRVDNDGYTF TGTGCCACCAGCAGGGCAATAGACAGGGTGGATAATGATGGCTACACCTTC
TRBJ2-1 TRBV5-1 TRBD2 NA CASSSSGRGEQFF TGCGCCAGCAGCTCCAGCGGGAGGGGTGAGCAGTTCTTC
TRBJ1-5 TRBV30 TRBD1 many CAWGRDSGLHF TGTGCCTGGGGCCGGGACAGTGGGTTGCATTTT
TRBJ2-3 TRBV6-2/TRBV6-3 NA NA CASSYERTITDTQYF TGTGCCAGCAGTTATGAACGGACTATCACAGATACGCAGTATTTT
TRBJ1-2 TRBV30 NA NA CAWSVEGFGGYTF TGTGCCTGGAGTGTTGAGGGTTTTGGTGGCTACACCTTC
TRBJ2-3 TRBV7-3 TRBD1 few CASSPRGTGARDTQYF TGTGCCAGCAGCCCACGGGGGACAGGGGCAAGAGATACGCAGTATTTT
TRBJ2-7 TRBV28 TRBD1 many CASSPRDRDYEQYF TGTGCCAGCAGCCCCCGGGACAGGGACTACGAGCAGTACTTC
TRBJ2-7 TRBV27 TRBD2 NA CASSTAGGPTNEQYF TGTGCCAGCAGCACTGCGGGAGGACCAACGAACGAGCAGTACTTC
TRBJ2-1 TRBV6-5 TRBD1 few CASSYSGQGYHEQFF TGTGCCAGCAGTTACTCGGGACAGGGGTATCATGAGCAGTTCTTC
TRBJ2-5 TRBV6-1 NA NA CASSPISFSETQYF TGTGCCAGCAGCCCGATATCATTTTCTGAGACCCAGTACTTC
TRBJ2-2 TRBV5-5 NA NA CASREGTAGELFF TGTGCCAGCAGGGAGGGAACGGCCGGGGAGCTGTTTTTT
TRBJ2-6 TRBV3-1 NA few CASSHGLRSGANVLTF TGTGCCAGCAGCCATGGGCTCCGCTCTGGGGCCAACGTCCTGACTTTC
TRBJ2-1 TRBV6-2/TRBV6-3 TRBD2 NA CASYIGGLPGLEQFF TGTGCCAGTTACATCGGGGGATTACCGGGACTAGAGCAGTTCTTC
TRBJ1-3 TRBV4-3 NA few CASSHPGPGNTIYF TGCGCCAGCAGCCACCCGGGGCCAGGAAACACCATATATTTT
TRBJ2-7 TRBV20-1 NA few CSEEGANGNEQYF TGCAGTGAGGAGGGGGCAAATGGGAACGAGCAGTACTTC
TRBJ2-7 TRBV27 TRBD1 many CASSLSGQKSYEQYF TGTGCCAGCAGTTTATCGGGACAGAAATCCTACGAGCAGTACTTC
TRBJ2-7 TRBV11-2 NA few CASSPGPLSIYEQYF TGTGCCAGCAGCCCTGGGCCTCTATCTATCTACGAGCAGTACTTC
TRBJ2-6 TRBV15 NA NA CATSGGVGANVLTF TGTGCCACCAGCGGGGGAGTTGGGGCCAACGTCCTGACTTTC
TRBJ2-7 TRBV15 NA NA CATSRAGEYEQYF TGTGCCACCAGCAGGGCTGGGGAGTACGAGCAGTACTTC
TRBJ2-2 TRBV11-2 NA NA CASSVSGPQVITGGLFF TGTGCCAGCAGCGTCAGCGGGCCTCAGGTCATCACCGGGGGGCTGTTTTTT
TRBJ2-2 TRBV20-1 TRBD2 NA CSATSGLSNTGELFF TGCAGTGCGACTAGCGGGTTGTCGAACACCGGGGAGCTGTTTTTT
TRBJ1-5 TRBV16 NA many CASSQSPGNQPQHF TGTGCCAGCAGCCAATCGCCGGGCAATCAGCCCCAGCATTTT
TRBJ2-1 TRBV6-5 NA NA CASSYSRQYNEQFF TGTGCCAGCAGTTACTCGAGGCAGTACAATGAGCAGTTCTTC
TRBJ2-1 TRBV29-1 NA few CSVETGNSYNEQFF TGCAGCGTTGAAACGGGGAACTCCTACAATGAGCAGTTCTTC
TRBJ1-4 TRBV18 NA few CASSPDGMNEKLFF TGTGCCAGCTCACCGGACGGTATGAATGAAAAACTGTTTTTT
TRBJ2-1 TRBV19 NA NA CASSMPGIDEQFF TGTGCCAGTAGTATGCCGGGAATTGATGAGCAGTTCTTC
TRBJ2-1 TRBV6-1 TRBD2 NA CASSRTSGVSYNEQFF TGTGCCAGCAGTAGAACTAGCGGGGTTTCCTACAATGAGCAGTTCTTC
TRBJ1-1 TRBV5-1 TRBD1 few CASSLQQGADTEAFF TGCGCCAGCAGCCTCCAACAGGGGGCGGACACTGAAGCTTTCTTT
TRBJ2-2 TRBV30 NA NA CAWSYVAGTTGELFF TGTGCCTGGAGTTACGTGGCAGGGACAACCGGGGAGCTGTTTTTT
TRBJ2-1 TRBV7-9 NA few CASIEGRGREQFF TGTGCCAGCATAGAGGGCCGGGGGAGGGAGCAGTTCTTC
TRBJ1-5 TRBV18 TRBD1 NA CASSPRDSGNQPQHF TGTGCCAGCTCACCACGGGACAGTGGCAATCAGCCCCAGCATTTT
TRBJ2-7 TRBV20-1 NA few CSARPPQGGSLNEQYF TGCAGTGCTAGACCACCCCAAGGTGGGAGTCTCAACGAGCAGTACTTC
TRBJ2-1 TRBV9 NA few CASSGGGDEQFF TGTGCCAGCAGCGGCGGAGGGGATGAGCAGTTCTTC
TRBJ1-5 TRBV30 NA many CAWSVWLDQPQHF TGTGCCTGGAGTGTATGGCTAGATCAGCCCCAGCATTTT
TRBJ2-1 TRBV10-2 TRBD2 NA CASTRTSGSGNEQFF TGCGCCAGCACAAGGACTAGCGGGAGCGGTAATGAGCAGTTCTTC
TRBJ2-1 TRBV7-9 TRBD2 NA CASSLASGQYNEQFF TGTGCCAGCAGCTTAGCTAGCGGGCAATACAATGAGCAGTTCTTC
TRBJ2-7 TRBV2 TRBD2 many CASSERLAGAGEQYF TGTGCCAGCAGTGAAAGACTAGCGGGAGCTGGTGAGCAGTACTTC